The sequence of this T cell receptor (beta chain) was determined in a study of cytomegalovirus exposure and HLA in healthy donors. Study-wide results and caveats: There were 150 to 200 TCR beta chains listed as cytomegalovirus-associated.

PCR was performed using 60 Vbeta and 13 Jbeta primers. The data were produced by immunoSEQ multiplex PCR, yet TCRdb's version contains in-frame clones alone and is incomplete. The sample has about 180,000 clones, 77% seen once. With respect to this clone: Its specificity is not known.

Healthy bone marrow donors made up the cohort. Germline V gene lookup returns CDR1 SGHTA and CDR2 FQGTGA. The CDR3 extends over 16 amino acids. The J segment lost 4 bases and the V segment lost 5 bases, leaving 7 bases of the junction unmatched. Sequenced input: PBMCs. This TCR was sampled from a woman in her sixties in good health and CMV-seropositive. The V gene is TRBV7-3, the J gene TRBJ2-7; 14 bases are shared with TRBD2. CDR3 sequence reads: CASSPHGTSGSYEQYF. The CDR3 DNA reads TGTGCCAGCAGCCCCCACGGGACTAGCGGGAGTTACGAGCAGTACTTC.